This is a list of T cell receptor beta chains from one sample in a study of blood T cell repertoires in COVID-19. The protocol was immunoSEQ multiplex PCR, while the TCRdb copy is restricted to in-frame clones and leaves out a portion. Here the sample spans over 100,000 clones, 85% to 90% being singletons. Sequenced material: peripheral blood. These receptors were taken from a human donor in a cohort sampled during active COVID-19. Each CDR3 is given with its conserved first and last residue. Fields, in order: J gene, V gene, D gene, clone size, CDR3 DNA, CDR3 protein. A D gene is named only where the DNA matches it firmly. Some rows mark clone size as missing; the rest say once, few, many or name a class of expanded clone.

j_call: TRBJ2-1; v_call: TRBV5-1; d_call: -; clone_size: -; cdr3_nt: TGCGCCAGCAGCACCCAGTCGGGTTCCAAGTTCTTC; cdr3_aa: CASSTQSGSKFF
j_call: TRBJ2-5; v_call: TRBV7-3; d_call: -; clone_size: -; cdr3_nt: TGTGCCAGCAGCTTGGGGGGTCGGGAGACCCAGTACTTC; cdr3_aa: CASSLGGRETQYF
j_call: TRBJ1-1; v_call: TRBV7-9; d_call: -; clone_size: -; cdr3_nt: TGTGCCAGCAGCCCGTTGAACACTGAAGCTTTCTTT; cdr3_aa: CASSPLNTEAFF
j_call: TRBJ1-1; v_call: TRBV5-6; d_call: TRBD1; clone_size: -; cdr3_nt: TGTGCCAGCAGCAGACAGGGGAGGAGCACTGAAGCTTTCTTT; cdr3_aa: CASSRQGRSTEAFF
j_call: TRBJ1-1; v_call: TRBV14; d_call: TRBD1; clone_size: -; cdr3_nt: TGTGCCAGCAGCCTTATCACAGGGGGCAACACTGAAGCTTTCTTT; cdr3_aa: CASSLITGGNTEAFF
j_call: TRBJ2-3; v_call: TRBV6-1; d_call: -; clone_size: once; cdr3_nt: TGTGCCAGCAGTGAACTAGGGGCCCACGGAGATACGCAGTATTTT; cdr3_aa: CASSELGAHGDTQYF
j_call: TRBJ2-5; v_call: TRBV7-9; d_call: TRBD1; clone_size: -; cdr3_nt: TGTGCCAGCAGCTTTACCGGGACAGGGAAGGAGACCCAGTACTTC; cdr3_aa: CASSFTGTGKETQYF
j_call: TRBJ1-2; v_call: TRBV19; d_call: TRBD1; clone_size: -; cdr3_nt: TGTGCCAGTAGTATCCGGCGGGACAGGGAAAACTATGGCTACACCTTC; cdr3_aa: CASSIRRDRENYGYTF
j_call: TRBJ2-3; v_call: TRBV9; d_call: TRBD1; clone_size: -; cdr3_nt: TGTGCCAGCAGCGTCACGGGGACAGGGGGCACAGATACGCAGTATTTT; cdr3_aa: CASSVTGTGGTDTQYF
j_call: TRBJ2-7; v_call: TRBV19; d_call: TRBD1; clone_size: -; cdr3_nt: TGTGCCAGTCGCAGGGGACAGGGGCCCCACGAGCAGTACTTC; cdr3_aa: CASRRGQGPHEQYF
j_call: TRBJ2-3; v_call: TRBV23-1; d_call: -; clone_size: -; cdr3_nt: TGCGCCAGCAACCTACGGGGGTATTTT; cdr3_aa: CASNLRGYF
j_call: TRBJ2-1; v_call: TRBV24-1; d_call: TRBD2; clone_size: -; cdr3_nt: TGTGCCACCAGTGATATCCTTCGGGGCGGGAGCGCTACCAATGAGCAGTTCTTC; cdr3_aa: CATSDILRGGSATNEQFF
j_call: TRBJ1-6; v_call: TRBV28; d_call: -; clone_size: -; cdr3_nt: TGTGCCAGCAGCCCGACCAGGTCGATCTCACCCCTCCACTTT; cdr3_aa: CASSPTRSISPLHF
j_call: TRBJ2-3; v_call: TRBV18; d_call: -; clone_size: -; cdr3_nt: TGTGCCAGCTCACCAGGGGCCCCGAGAGATACGCAGTATTTT; cdr3_aa: CASSPGAPRDTQYF
j_call: TRBJ2-4; v_call: TRBV21-1; d_call: -; clone_size: -; cdr3_nt: TGTGCCAGCAGCAAAGAAACAGCACTAGCCAAAAACATTCAGTACTTC; cdr3_aa: CASSKETALAKNIQYF
j_call: TRBJ2-3; v_call: TRBV19; d_call: TRBD1; clone_size: -; cdr3_nt: TGTGCCAGTAGTATAGGGGACAGGGGCACAGATACGCAGTATTTT; cdr3_aa: CASSIGDRGTDTQYF
j_call: TRBJ2-3; v_call: TRBV27; d_call: -; clone_size: -; cdr3_nt: TGTGCCAGCAGTTACAGGGGCGGAGGGATCCCCGACACAGATACGCAGTATTTT; cdr3_aa: CASSYRGGGIPDTDTQYF
j_call: TRBJ2-1; v_call: TRBV27; d_call: -; clone_size: -; cdr3_nt: TGTGCCAGCAGTTCCATATATCCTTACACTGAGCAGTTCTTC; cdr3_aa: CASSSIYPYTEQFF
j_call: TRBJ1-1; v_call: TRBV11-2; d_call: TRBD1; clone_size: -; cdr3_nt: TGTGCCAGCAGCACCCACAGGGGACGGGGCACTGAAGCTTTCTTT; cdr3_aa: CASSTHRGRGTEAFF
j_call: TRBJ2-7; v_call: TRBV7-2; d_call: -; clone_size: -; cdr3_nt: TGTGCCAGCAGCCCGCCCATAACAGGGTACGAGCAGTACTTC; cdr3_aa: CASSPPITGYEQYF
j_call: TRBJ2-7; v_call: TRBV19; d_call: -; clone_size: -; cdr3_nt: TGTGCCAGTAGTATCGCAGGGTCGACCCACGAGCAGTACTTC; cdr3_aa: CASSIAGSTHEQYF
j_call: TRBJ2-2; v_call: TRBV9; d_call: TRBD2; clone_size: -; cdr3_nt: TGTGCCAGCAGCGTAACTAGCGGGGGCCGAGGATCCGGGGAGCTGTTTTTT; cdr3_aa: CASSVTSGGRGSGELFF
j_call: TRBJ1-2; v_call: TRBV11-2; d_call: -; clone_size: -; cdr3_nt: TGTGCCAGCAGCTCAGGCGCCCTTTCTTATGGCTACACCTTC; cdr3_aa: CASSSGALSYGYTF
j_call: TRBJ2-3; v_call: TRBV5-6; d_call: TRBD2; clone_size: -; cdr3_nt: TGTGCCAGCAGCTTGGTTCCGGGAGGGGGCACAGATACGCAGTATTTT; cdr3_aa: CASSLVPGGGTDTQYF
j_call: TRBJ2-7; v_call: TRBV11-3; d_call: -; clone_size: medium-sized; cdr3_nt: TGTGCCAGCAGCTCGTTGTACGAGCAGTACTTC; cdr3_aa: CASSSLYEQYF
j_call: TRBJ2-1; v_call: TRBV19; d_call: TRBD1; clone_size: -; cdr3_nt: TGTGCCAGTAGAGGGGACAGGGGAATAGGTGAGCAGTTCTTC; cdr3_aa: CASRGDRGIGEQFF
j_call: TRBJ2-4; v_call: TRBV6-5; d_call: -; clone_size: -; cdr3_nt: TGTGCCAGCAGCGTGTCCCTAGCCAAAAACATTCAGTACTTC; cdr3_aa: CASSVSLAKNIQYF
j_call: TRBJ2-7; v_call: TRBV28; d_call: TRBD2; clone_size: -; cdr3_nt: TGTGCCAGCAGTTTGGTTGGGGGGGCTAGCGGGAGGGCTAGGGAGCAGTACTTC; cdr3_aa: CASSLVGGASGRAREQYF
j_call: TRBJ1-2; v_call: TRBV7-2; d_call: TRBD1; clone_size: -; cdr3_nt: TGTGCCAGCAGCGACAGGGCTTTAGGCTATGGCTACACCTTC; cdr3_aa: CASSDRALGYGYTF
j_call: TRBJ1-1; v_call: TRBV5-4; d_call: TRBD1; clone_size: once; cdr3_nt: TGTGCCAGCAGCGGGACAGTGAACACTGAAGCTTTCTTT; cdr3_aa: CASSGTVNTEAFF
j_call: TRBJ2-3; v_call: TRBV7-2; d_call: -; clone_size: -; cdr3_nt: TGTGCCAGCAGCTTAATGCAGTCTGATACGCAGTATTTT; cdr3_aa: CASSLMQSDTQYF
j_call: TRBJ2-2; v_call: TRBV10-3; d_call: -; clone_size: many; cdr3_nt: TGTGCCATCATGGGCCAAAACACCGGGGAGCTGTTTTTT; cdr3_aa: CAIMGQNTGELFF
j_call: TRBJ2-3; v_call: TRBV7-9; d_call: -; clone_size: -; cdr3_nt: TGTGCCAGCAGCTTTTCCCAAAATAAACCAAAGCGCACAGATACGCAGTATTTT; cdr3_aa: CASSFSQNKPKRTDTQYF
j_call: TRBJ1-2; v_call: TRBV24-1; d_call: -; clone_size: -; cdr3_nt: TGTGCCACCAGTGATAGTCAGACCGGCGGGGCAAACTATGGCTACACCTTC; cdr3_aa: CATSDSQTGGANYGYTF
j_call: TRBJ1-4; v_call: TRBV4-1; d_call: TRBD1; clone_size: -; cdr3_nt: TGCGCCAGCAGCCGGGAAGGGACAGGGAATGAAAAACTGTTTTTT; cdr3_aa: CASSREGTGNEKLFF
j_call: TRBJ1-1; v_call: TRBV2; d_call: -; clone_size: -; cdr3_nt: TGTGCCAGCAGGAGGACAGTGACTCAAACTGAAGCTTTCTTT; cdr3_aa: CASRRTVTQTEAFF
j_call: TRBJ1-1; v_call: TRBV5-4; d_call: TRBD1; clone_size: -; cdr3_nt: TGTGCCAGCAGCTCCCGACAGGGGGAATGGACTGAAGCTTTCTTT; cdr3_aa: CASSSRQGEWTEAFF
j_call: TRBJ2-5; v_call: TRBV5-4; d_call: TRBD2; clone_size: -; cdr3_nt: TGTGCCAGCAGCTTGGGCGGGGGACAAGAGACCCAGTACTTC; cdr3_aa: CASSLGGGQETQYF
j_call: TRBJ1-1; v_call: TRBV29-1; d_call: -; clone_size: -; cdr3_nt: TGCAGCGTTGTAAGAGGTTTATGGACTGAAGCTTTCTTT; cdr3_aa: CSVVRGLWTEAFF
j_call: TRBJ2-7; v_call: TRBV20-1; d_call: TRBD2; clone_size: -; cdr3_nt: TGCAGTGCTAGTCCGGGACTAGCGGGAGTTAAGCCTCCCTACGAGCAGTACTTC; cdr3_aa: CSASPGLAGVKPPYEQYF
j_call: TRBJ1-1; v_call: TRBV15; d_call: -; clone_size: -; cdr3_nt: TGTGCCACCCGCACCGCCTCGACAGTAATGGAAGCTTTCTTT; cdr3_aa: CATRTASTVMEAFF
j_call: TRBJ2-1; v_call: TRBV4-2; d_call: TRBD1; clone_size: -; cdr3_nt: TGTGCCAGCAGCCCGTCTGTCGGACAGGGTCGGGGTGAGCAGTTCTTC; cdr3_aa: CASSPSVGQGRGEQFF
j_call: TRBJ1-2; v_call: TRBV7-2; d_call: -; clone_size: -; cdr3_nt: TGTGCCAGCAGCTTACCCCCAGGGGAGGGAGGCTACACCTTC; cdr3_aa: CASSLPPGEGGYTF
j_call: TRBJ2-1; v_call: TRBV3-1/TRBV3-2; d_call: TRBD2; clone_size: -; cdr3_nt: TGTGCCAGCAGCGAAGCTAGCGGGCCCTACAATGAGCAGTTCTTC; cdr3_aa: CASSEASGPYNEQFF